Below are 4 T cell receptor beta chains sequenced from a single sample in a study of a mutant IDH1 vaccine in newly diagnosed glioma (dated by TCRdb to about 2021). Preparation of the library involved the immunoSEQ multiplex PCR assay. TCRdb mirrors the immuneACCESS table, restricted to in-frame sequences. Some clones are absent from its copies; in checked studies, under half trace to an unresolved V gene, and the reason for the others is unknown. For this sample there are 60,000 to 65,000 clones; roughly 76% appear just once. Roughly 5.2% of the sample is in the top ten clones. What these receptors recognize is not known. The sample's time point, from its label and the paper: week 35, safety follow-up. Each vaccine dose was 300 ug of a 20-mer mutant IDH1 peptide in Montanide, given subcutaneously with topical imiquimod. This sample comprised PBMCs, obtained from a glioma patient whose treatment included an IDH1 peptide vaccine. The receptor set was obtained from a man aged 35-49 years with glioma.

The V call is TRBV6-5, the J call TRBJ1-1; 7 nucleotides agree with TRBD1. Looked up from germline, CDR1 is MNHEY and CDR2 is SVGAGI. V was clipped by 5 bases and J by 3 bases; unmatched bases: 6. CDR3 length: 14 residues. The CDR3 DNA follows: TGTGCCAGCAGTACGGACAGGTGGGACACTGAAGCTTTCTTT. Protein sequence: CASSTDRWDTEAFF.

This chain uses TRBV9 with TRBJ1-6; 9 nucleotides line up with TRBD1. Germline CDR1 and CDR2: SGDLS and YYNGEE. Trimming cost V 3 bases and J 8 bases; bases outside gene matches: 9. The CDR3 loop spans 16 amino acids. CDR3 amino acids: CASSAVGQGNDSPLHF. Here the CDR3 DNA reads TGTGCCAGCAGCGCAGTAGGACAGGGGAACGATTCACCCCTCCACTTT.

This clone was seen only a few times. The gene calls are TRBV7-9 and TRBJ1-4; 9 nucleotides agree with TRBD1. The CDR3 covers 14 residues. V was clipped by 4 bases and J by 7 bases; unmatched bases: 4. Germline V lookup: CDR1 SEHNR, CDR2 FQNEAQ (reference sequence). CDR3: CASSSGQGVEKLFF. DNA of the CDR3: TGTGCCAGCAGCTCGGGACAGGGAGTTGAAAAACTGTTTTTT.

This chain uses TRBV5-1 with TRBJ2-3; TRBD2 matches at 11 bases. V lost 4 bases and J lost 5; bases outside the gene matches: 3. CDR3 size: 14 residues. Germline CDR1 reads SGHRS; CDR2 reads YFSETQ. CDR3 protein: CASSPGLAEDTQYF. CDR3 DNA sequence: TGCGCCAGCAGCCCGGGACTAGCGGAAGATACGCAGTATTTT. The full variable domain, its missing parts supplied by reference TRBV5-1 and TRBJ2-3, is KAGVTQTPRYLIKTRGQQVTLSCSPISGHRSVSWYQQTPGQGLQFLFEYFSETQRNKGNFPGRFSGRQFSNSRSEMNVSTLELGDSALYLCASSPGLAEDTQYFGPGTRLTVL.